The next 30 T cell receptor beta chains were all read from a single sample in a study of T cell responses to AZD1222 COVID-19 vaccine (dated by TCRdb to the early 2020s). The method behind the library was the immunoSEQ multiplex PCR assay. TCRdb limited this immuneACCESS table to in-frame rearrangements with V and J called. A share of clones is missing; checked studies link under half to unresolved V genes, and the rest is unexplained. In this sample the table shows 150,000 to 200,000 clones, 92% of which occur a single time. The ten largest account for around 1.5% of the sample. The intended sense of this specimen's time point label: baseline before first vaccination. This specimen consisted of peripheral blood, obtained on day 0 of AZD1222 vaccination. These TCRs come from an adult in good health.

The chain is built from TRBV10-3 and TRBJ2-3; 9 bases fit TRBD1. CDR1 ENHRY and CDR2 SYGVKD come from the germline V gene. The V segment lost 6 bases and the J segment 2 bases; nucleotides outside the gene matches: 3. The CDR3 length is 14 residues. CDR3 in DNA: TGTGCCATCAGGAGACAGGGGGACACAGATACGCAGTATTTT. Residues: CAIRRQGDTDTQYF.

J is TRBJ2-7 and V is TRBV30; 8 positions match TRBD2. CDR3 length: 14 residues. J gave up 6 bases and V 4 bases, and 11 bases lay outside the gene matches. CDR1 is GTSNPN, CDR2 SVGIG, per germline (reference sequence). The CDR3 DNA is TGTGCCTGGACCGGAACGGGAGGGCTAGTCGAGCAGTACTTC. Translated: CAWTGTGGLVEQYF.

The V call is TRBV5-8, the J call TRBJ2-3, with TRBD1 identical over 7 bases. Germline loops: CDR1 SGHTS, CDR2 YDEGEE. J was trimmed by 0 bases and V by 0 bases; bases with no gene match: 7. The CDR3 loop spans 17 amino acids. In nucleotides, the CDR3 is TGTGCCAGCAGCTTGGCGGTAGAGGGGGCTAGCACAGATACGCAGTATTTT. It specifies CASSLAVEGASTDTQYF.

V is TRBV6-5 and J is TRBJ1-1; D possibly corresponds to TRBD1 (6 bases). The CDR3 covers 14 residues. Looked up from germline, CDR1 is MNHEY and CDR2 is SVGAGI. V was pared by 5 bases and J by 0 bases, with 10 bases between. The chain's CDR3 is CASSRTGMNTEAFF. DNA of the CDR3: TGTGCCAGCAGTCGCACAGGGATGAACACTGAAGCTTTCTTT.

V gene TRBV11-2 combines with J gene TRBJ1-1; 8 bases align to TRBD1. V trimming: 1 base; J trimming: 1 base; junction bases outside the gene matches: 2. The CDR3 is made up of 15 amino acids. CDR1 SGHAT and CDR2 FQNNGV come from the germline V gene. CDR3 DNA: TGTGCCAGCAGCTTAGGGGACAGGTGGAACACTGAAGCTTTCTTT. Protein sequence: CASSLGDRWNTEAFF.

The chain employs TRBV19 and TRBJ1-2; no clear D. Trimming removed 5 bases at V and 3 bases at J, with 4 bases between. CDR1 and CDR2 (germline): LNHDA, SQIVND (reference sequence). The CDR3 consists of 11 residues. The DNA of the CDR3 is TGTGCCAGTAGTCGGGACTATGGCTACACCTTC. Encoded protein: CASSRDYGYTF.

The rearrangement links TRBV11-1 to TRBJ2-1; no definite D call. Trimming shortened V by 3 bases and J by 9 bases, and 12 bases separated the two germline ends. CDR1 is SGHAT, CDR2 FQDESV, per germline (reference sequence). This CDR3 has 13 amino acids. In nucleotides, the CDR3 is TGTGCCAGCAGCTTTGATGGCCCGGGTGAGCAGTTCTTC. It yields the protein CASSFDGPGEQFF.

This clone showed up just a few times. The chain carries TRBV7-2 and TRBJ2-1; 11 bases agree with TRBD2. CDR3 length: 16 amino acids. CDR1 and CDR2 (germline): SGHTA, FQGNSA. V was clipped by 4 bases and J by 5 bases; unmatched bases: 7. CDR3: CASSSGGTSGNNEQFF. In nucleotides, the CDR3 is TGTGCCAGCAGCTCCGGGGGGACTAGCGGAAACAATGAGCAGTTCTTC.

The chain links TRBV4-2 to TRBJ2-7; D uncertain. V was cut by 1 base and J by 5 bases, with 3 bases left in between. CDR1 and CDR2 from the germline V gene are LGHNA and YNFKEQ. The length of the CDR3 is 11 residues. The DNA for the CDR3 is TGTGCCAGCAGCCAAGCGGACGAGCAGTACTTC. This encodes CASSQADEQYF.

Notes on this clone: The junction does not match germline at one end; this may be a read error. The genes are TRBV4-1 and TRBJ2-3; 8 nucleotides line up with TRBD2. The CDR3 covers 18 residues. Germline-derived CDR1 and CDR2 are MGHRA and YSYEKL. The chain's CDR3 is CARSPLWAGGSSTDTQYF. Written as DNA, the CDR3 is TGCGCCCGCAGCCCGCTCTGGGCGGGGGGCTCTAGCACAGATACGCAGTATTTT.

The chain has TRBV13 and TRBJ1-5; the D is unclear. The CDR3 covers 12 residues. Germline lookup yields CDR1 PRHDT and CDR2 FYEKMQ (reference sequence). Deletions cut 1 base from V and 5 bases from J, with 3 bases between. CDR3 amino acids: CASSLADQPQHF. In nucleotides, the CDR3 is TGTGCCAGCAGCTTAGCAGATCAGCCCCAGCATTTT.

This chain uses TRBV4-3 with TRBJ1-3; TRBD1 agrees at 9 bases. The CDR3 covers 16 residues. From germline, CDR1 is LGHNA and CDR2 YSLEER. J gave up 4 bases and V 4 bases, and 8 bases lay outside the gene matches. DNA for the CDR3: TGCGCCAGCAGCCCGTATAACAGGGGGCTGGGAAACACCATATATTTT. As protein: CASSPYNRGLGNTIYF.

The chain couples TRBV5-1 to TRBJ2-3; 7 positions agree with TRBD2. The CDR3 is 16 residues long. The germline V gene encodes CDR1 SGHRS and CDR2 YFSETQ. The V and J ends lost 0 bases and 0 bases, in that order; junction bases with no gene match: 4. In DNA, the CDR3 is TGCGCCAGCAGCTTGGTGGGACTACCTAGCACAGATACGCAGTATTTT. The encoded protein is CASSLVGLPSTDTQYF.

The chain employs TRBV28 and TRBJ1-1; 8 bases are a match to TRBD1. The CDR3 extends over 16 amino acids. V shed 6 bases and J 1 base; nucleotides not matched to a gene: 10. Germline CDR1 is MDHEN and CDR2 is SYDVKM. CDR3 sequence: CASSPDRVRWNTEAFF. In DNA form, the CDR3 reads TGTGCCAGCAGCCCGGACAGGGTGAGGTGGAACACTGAAGCTTTCTTT.

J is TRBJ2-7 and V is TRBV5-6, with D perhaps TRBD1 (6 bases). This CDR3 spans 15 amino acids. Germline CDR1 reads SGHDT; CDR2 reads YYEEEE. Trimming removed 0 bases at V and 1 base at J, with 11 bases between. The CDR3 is CASSLVFQGSYEQYF. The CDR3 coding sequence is TGTGCCAGCAGCTTGGTATTCCAGGGGTCCTACGAGCAGTACTTC.

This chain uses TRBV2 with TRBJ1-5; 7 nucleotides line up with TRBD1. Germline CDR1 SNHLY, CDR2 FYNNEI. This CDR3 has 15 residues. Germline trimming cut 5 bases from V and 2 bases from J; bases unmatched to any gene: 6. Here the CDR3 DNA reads TGTGCCAGCAGTCAACAGGGGTTGGGCAATCAGCCCCAGCATTTT. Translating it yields CASSQQGLGNQPQHF.

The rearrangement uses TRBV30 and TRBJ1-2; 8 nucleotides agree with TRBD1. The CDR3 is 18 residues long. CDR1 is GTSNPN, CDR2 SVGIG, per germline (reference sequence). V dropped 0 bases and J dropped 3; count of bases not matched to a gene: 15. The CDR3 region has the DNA TGTGCCTGGAGTGTAACTGGACAGGGCCTACTAGGGTACTATGGCTACACCTTC. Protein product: CAWSVTGQGLLGYYGYTF.

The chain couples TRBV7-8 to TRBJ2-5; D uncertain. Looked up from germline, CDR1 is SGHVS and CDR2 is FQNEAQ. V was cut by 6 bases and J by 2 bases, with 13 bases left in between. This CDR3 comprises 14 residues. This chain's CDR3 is CASRISAAQETQYF. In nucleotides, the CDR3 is TGTGCCAGCAGGATCTCGGCAGCTCAAGAGACCCAGTACTTC. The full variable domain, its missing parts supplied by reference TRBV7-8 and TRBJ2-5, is GAGVSQSPRYKVAKRGQDVALRCDPISGHVSLFWYQQALGQGPEFLTYFQNEAQLDKSGLPSDRFFAERPEGSVSTLKIQRTQQEDSAVYLCASRISAAQETQYFGPGTRLLVL.

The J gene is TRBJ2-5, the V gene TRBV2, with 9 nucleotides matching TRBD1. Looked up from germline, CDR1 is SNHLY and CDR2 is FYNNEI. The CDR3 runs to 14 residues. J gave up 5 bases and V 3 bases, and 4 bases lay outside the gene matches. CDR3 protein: CASSEDRGSETQYF. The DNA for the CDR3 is TGTGCCAGCAGTGAGGACAGGGGATCGGAGACCCAGTACTTC.

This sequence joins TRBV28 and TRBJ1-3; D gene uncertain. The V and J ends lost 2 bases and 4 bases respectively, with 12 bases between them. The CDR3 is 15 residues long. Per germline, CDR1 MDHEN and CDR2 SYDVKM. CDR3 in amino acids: CASSLAPTGGNTIYF. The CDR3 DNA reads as TGTGCCAGCAGTTTAGCTCCAACGGGGGGAAACACCATATATTTT. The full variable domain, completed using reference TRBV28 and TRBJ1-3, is DVKVTQSSRYLVKRTGEKVFLECVQDMDHENMFWYRQDPGLGLRLIYFSYDVKMKEKGDIPEGYSVSREKKERFSLILESASTNQTSMYLCASSLAPTGGNTIYFGEGSWLTVV.

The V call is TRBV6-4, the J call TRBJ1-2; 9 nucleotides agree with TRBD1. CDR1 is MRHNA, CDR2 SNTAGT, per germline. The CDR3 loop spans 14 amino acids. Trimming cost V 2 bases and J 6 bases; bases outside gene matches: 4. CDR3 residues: CASSDGTGGDGYTF. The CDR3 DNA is TGTGCCAGCAGTGACGGAACAGGGGGCGATGGCTACACCTTC.

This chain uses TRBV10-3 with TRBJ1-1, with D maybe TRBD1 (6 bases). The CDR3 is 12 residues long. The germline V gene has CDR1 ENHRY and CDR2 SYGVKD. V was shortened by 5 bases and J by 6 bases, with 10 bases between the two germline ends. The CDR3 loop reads CAISTGFPEAFF. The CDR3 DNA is TGTGCCATCAGTACAGGGTTCCCTGAAGCTTTCTTT.

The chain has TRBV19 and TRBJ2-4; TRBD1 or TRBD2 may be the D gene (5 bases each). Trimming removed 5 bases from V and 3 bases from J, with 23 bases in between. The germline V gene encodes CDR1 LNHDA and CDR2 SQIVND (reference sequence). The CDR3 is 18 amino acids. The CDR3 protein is CASSPRMAAHGGKNIQYF. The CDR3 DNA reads TGTGCCAGTAGTCCTCGGATGGCGGCTCATGGGGGCAAAAACATTCAGTACTTC.

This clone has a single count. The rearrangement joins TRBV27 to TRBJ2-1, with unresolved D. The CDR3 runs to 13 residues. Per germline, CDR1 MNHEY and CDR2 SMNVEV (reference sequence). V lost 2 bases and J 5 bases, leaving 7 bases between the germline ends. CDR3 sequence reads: CASSLVRDNEQFF. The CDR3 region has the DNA TGTGCCAGCAGTTTAGTTCGGGACAATGAGCAGTTCTTC.

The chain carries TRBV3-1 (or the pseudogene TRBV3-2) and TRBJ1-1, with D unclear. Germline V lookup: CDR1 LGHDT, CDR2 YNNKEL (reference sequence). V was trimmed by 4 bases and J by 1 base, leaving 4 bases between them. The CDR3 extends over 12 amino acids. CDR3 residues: CASSRRNTEAFF. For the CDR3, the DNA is TGTGCCAGCAGCCGTAGGAACACTGAAGCTTTCTTT.

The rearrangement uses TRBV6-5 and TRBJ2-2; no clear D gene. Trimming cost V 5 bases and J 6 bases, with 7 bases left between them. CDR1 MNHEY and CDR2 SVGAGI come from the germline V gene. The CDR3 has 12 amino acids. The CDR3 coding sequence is TGTGCCAGCAGTCCCACCTCCGGGGAGCTGTTTTTT. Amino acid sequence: CASSPTSGELFF.

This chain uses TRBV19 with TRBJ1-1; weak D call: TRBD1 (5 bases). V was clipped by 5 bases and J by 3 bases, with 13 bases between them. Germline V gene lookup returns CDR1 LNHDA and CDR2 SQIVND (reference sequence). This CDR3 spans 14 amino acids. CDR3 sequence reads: CASSGGTGYTEAFF. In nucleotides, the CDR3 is TGTGCCAGTAGTGGTGGGACGGGTTACACTGAAGCTTTCTTT.

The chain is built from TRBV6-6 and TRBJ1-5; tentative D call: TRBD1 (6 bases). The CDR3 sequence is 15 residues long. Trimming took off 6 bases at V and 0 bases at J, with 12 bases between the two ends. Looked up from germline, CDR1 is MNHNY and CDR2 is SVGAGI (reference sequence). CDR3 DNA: TGTGCCAGCAGCCCCGGACAGTATAGCAATCAGCCCCAGCATTTT. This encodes CASSPGQYSNQPQHF.

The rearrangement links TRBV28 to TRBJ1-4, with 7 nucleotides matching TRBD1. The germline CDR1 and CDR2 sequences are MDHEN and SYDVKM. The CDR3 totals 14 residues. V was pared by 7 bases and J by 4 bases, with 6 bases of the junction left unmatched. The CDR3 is CASNIDRVNEKLFF. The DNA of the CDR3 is TGTGCCAGCAATATCGACAGGGTTAATGAAAAACTGTTTTTT.

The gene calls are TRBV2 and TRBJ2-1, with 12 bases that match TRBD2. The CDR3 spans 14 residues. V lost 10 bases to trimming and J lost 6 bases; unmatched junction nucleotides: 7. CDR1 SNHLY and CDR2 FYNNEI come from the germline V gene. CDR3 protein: CATRTSGVSNEQFF. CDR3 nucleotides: TGTGCCACTCGGACTAGCGGGGTATCCAATGAGCAGTTCTTC.